This T cell receptor beta chain originates from a study of shared T cell receptors in the human thymus. TCRdb keeps only in-frame clones here, not all; method: immunoSEQ multiplex PCR. The sample lists around 730,000 clones; around 85% were seen once. The CDR3 sequence is 16 residues long. CDR1 is SEHNR, CDR2 FQNEAQ, per germline (reference sequence). V trimming: 6 bases; J trimming: 10 bases; junction bases outside the gene matches: 20. These data also featured in a second study, about human thymus T cells. This second report adds: Infants served as donors; they were healthy and Finnish and were having corrective surgery for congenital heart defects.

The specimen sequenced was thymocytes. The receptor was isolated from a girl less than two years old with a congenital heart defect. The rearrangement joins TRBV7-9 to TRBJ1-2; 7 bases map to TRBD1. The DNA for the CDR3 is TGTGCCAGCAGTTTCCCGACAGGGAGGAGTCTCAGCGACTACACCTTC. Translated, it gives CASSFPTGRSLSDYTF. Full variable domain (missing parts from reference TRBV7-9 and TRBJ1-2): DTGVSQNPRHKITKRGQNVTFRCDPISEHNRLYWYRQTLGQGPEFLTYFQNEAQLEKSRLLSDRFSAERPKGSFSTLEIQRTEQGDSAMYLCASSFPTGRSLSDYTFGSGTRLTVV.